This T cell receptor beta chain emerged from a study of T cell responses to AZD1222 COVID-19 vaccine (dated by TCRdb to about 2021). With regard to the full study: TCR sequencing was performed for roughly 250 trial participants, of whom around 200 were given two doses of AZD1222 and around 25 were given two doses of MenACWY control vaccine. Enrollment into the trials was organized by age into subgroups of 18-55, 56-69 and 70-plus years, and those subgroups contained approximately 160, 26 and 62 TCR-sequenced participants, respectively. The paper's findings and limits, for the study overall: Most participants were white British and females outnumbered males, and the authors suggested that clonal diversity may have been underestimated. Vaccine-associated CD4 TCRs spanned the whole spike protein, with dominant responses in regions 160-218 and 743-854. The 56-69-year group was small, and its depth increase did not reach significance, likely because of low power. After two AZD1222 doses, spike-specific TCR breadth and depth were significantly higher than at day 0 and than in MenACWY recipients. Conclusions about previously exposed vaccinees are limited because only six or seven AZD1222 recipients were SARS-CoV-2 seropositive at baseline. Because no day 14 peak-response samples were available, the repertoires could be characterized only after the peak T cell response. Reportedly, close to half of the unique spike-specific TCRs recognized epitopes lying outside the regions that are mutated in the B.1.351 and B.1.1.7 variants.

In the paper's terms, the time point label means: about 28 days (+/-7) after the second vaccine dose. AZD1222 recipients whose second dose came at about 4 weeks and those whose second dose came at about 12 weeks were combined into one group, since spike-specific TCR depth and breadth did not differ between the two schedules. Vaccinee samples came from UK trials COV001 and COV002, including a single-blind randomized controlled phase 2/3 trial of AZD1222 (ChAdOx1 nCoV-19) in healthy adults. For TCRbeta chain sequencing, PBMC samples from trial participants were taken at day 0 and at day 28 after the second dose. The CDR3 starts with the cysteine, ends with the phenylalanine, and has 12 residues. Kept here is only the CDR3 DNA, which spans 36 bases and is read in frame from base 1. Relative to germline, V is 2 bases shorter and J is 10 bases shorter, with 11 bases between their ends. The CDR3 regions of human TCRbeta chains were analyzed by immunosequencing. Regarding the original processing steps: Repertoire TCRs were matched against a reference library of SARS-CoV-2-specific TCRs generated with the MIRA antigen-specificity platform. Breadth was defined as the fraction of unique TCRs that were SARS-CoV-2-associated, and depth was defined as the fraction of total T cells that were SARS-CoV-2-associated. Using the MIRA data, each spike-specific TCR was assigned both to the spike region to which the TCR was reactive and to a CD4 or CD8 class. Log10-transformed breadth and depth values were compared by one-way ANOVA with Sidak's multiple comparisons tests. Not all clones reach the TCRdb copy of this immuneACCESS table, which keeps in-frame sequences only. Checked studies attribute under half of the gap to unresolved V genes and leave the rest unexplained. V, J and clone size were drawn from that table, and D and trimming were deduced from the DNA. For this sample the table gives tens of thousands of clones, of which 83% were detected only once. The ten largest clones add up to 1.3% of the sample.

In regard to this clone: Its target antigen remains unknown. Qualities for individual bases were not recorded, and no much larger clone is one base off.

Here the chain combines TRBV12-3 or TRBV12-4 and TRBJ1-1; a tentative D match to TRBD1 spans 5 bases. The clonotype originates from an adult who received the AZD1222 COVID-19 vaccine. The sample here was peripheral blood, taken 28 days after the second AZD1222 dose. Here is the DNA: TGTGCCAGCAGTTTATTAGGAAGGGGAGCTTTCTTT. Its amino acids are CASSLLGRGAFF.